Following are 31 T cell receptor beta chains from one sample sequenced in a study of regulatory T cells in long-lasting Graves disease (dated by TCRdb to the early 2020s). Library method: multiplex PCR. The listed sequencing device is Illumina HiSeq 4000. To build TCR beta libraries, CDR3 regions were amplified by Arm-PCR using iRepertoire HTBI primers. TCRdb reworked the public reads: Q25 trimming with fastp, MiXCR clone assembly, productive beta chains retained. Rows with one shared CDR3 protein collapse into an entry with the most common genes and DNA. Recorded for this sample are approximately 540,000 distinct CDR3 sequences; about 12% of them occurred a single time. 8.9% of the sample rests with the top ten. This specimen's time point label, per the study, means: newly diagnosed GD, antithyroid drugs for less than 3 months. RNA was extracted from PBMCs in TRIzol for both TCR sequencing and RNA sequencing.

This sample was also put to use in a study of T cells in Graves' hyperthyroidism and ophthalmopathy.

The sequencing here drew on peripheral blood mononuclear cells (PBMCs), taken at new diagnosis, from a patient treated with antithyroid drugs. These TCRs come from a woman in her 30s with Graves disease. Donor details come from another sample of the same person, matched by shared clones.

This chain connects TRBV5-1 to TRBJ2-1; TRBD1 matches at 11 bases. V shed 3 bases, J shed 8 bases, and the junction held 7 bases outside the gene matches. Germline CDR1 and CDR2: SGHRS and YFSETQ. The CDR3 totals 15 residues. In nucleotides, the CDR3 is TGCGCCAGCAGCTCTGGACAGGGGGCTAGGGATGAGCAGTTCTTC. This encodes CASSSGQGARDEQFF.

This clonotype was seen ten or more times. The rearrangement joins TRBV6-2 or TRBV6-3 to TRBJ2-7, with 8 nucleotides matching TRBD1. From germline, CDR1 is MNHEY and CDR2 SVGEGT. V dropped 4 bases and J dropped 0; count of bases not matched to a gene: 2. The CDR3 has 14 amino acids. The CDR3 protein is CASSSQGASYEQYF. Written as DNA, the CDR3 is TGTGCCAGCAGTTCCCAGGGGGCCTCCTACGAGCAGTACTTC.

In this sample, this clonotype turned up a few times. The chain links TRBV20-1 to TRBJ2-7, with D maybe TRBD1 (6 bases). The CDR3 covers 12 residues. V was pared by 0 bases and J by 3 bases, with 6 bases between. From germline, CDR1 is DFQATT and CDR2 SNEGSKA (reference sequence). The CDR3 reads CSARDRGYEQYF. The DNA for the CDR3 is TGCAGTGCTAGAGACAGGGGCTACGAGCAGTACTTC.

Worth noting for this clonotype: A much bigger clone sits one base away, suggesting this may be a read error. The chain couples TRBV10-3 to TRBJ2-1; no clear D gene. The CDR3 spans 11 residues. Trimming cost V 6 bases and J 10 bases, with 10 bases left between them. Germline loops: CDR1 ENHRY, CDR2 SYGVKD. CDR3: CAISDKYEQFF. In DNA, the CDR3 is TGTGCCATCAGCGATAAATACGAGCAGTTCTTC.

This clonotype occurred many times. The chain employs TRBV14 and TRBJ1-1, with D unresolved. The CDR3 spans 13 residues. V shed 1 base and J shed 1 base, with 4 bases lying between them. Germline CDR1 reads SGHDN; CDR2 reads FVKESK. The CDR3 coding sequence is TGTGCCAGCAGCCAAGTCCAGAACACTGAAGCTTTCTTT. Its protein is CASSQVQNTEAFF.

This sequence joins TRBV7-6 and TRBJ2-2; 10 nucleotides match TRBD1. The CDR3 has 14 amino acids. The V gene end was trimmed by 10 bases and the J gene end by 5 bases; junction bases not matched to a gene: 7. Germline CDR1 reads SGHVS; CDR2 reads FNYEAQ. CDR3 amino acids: CATSGTGETGELFF. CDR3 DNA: TGTGCCACCTCCGGGACAGGGGAAACCGGGGAGCTGTTTTTT.

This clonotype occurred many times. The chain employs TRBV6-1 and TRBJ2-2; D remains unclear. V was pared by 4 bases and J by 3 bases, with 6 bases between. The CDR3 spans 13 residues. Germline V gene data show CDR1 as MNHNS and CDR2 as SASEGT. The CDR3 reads CASSGRYTGELFF. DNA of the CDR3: TGTGCCAGCAGTGGTCGTTACACCGGGGAGCTGTTTTTT.

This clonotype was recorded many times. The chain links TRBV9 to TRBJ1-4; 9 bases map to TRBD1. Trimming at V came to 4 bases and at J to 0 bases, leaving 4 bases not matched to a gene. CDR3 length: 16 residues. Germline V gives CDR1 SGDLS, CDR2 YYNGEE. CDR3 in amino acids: CASSMTGGSTNEKLFF. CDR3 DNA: TGTGCCAGCAGCATGACAGGGGGATCAACTAATGAAAAACTGTTTTTT.

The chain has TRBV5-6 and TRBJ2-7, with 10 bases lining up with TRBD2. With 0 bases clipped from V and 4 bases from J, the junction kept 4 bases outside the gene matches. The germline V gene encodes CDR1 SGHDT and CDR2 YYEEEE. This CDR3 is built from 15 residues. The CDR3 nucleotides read TGTGCCAGCAGCTTGGTGGCTAGCGGGAGATACGAGCAGTACTTC. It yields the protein CASSLVASGRYEQYF.

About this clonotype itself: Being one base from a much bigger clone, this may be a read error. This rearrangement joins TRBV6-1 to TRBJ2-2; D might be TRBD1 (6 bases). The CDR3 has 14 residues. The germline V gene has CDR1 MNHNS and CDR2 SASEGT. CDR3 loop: CASSEEGEIGELLF. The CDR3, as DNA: TGTGCCAGCAGTGAAGAGGGGGAGATTGGGGAGCTGCTTTTT.

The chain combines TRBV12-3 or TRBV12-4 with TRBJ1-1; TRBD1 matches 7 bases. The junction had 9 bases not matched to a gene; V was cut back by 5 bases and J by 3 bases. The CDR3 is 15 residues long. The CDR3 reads CASSEQGRWDTEAFF. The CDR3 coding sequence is TGTGCCAGCAGTGAACAGGGGAGATGGGACACTGAAGCTTTCTTT.

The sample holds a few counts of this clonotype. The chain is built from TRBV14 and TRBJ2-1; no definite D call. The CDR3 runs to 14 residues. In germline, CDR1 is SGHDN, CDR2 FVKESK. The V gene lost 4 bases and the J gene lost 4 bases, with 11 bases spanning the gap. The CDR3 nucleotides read TGTGCCAGCAGCCGGATCGGGCCTTACAATGAGCAGTTCTTC. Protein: CASSRIGPYNEQFF.

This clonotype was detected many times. CDR3 nucleotide sequence: TGCAGTGCTAGGTACAGGGGGCGACAGCCCCAGCATTTT. This encodes CSARYRGRQPQHF. This chain connects TRBV20-1 to TRBJ1-5, with 9 nucleotides matching TRBD1. Trimming cost V 3 bases and J 7 bases; bases outside gene matches: 4. The CDR3 consists of 13 residues. The germline gives CDR1 DFQATT, CDR2 SNEGSKA (reference sequence).

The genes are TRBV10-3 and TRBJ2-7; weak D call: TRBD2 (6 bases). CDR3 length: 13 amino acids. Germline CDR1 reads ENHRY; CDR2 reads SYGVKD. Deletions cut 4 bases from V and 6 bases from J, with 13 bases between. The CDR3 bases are TGTGCCATCAGTGTGGCCGGGGGAGGCGAGCAGTACTTC. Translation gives CAISVAGGGEQYF.

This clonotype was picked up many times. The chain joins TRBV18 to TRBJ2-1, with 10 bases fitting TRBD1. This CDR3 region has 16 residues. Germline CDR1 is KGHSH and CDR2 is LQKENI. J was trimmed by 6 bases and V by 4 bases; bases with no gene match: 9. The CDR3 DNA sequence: TGTGCCAGCTCACTCTCCTCGGGACAGGGGTTCAATGAGCAGTTCTTC. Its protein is CASSLSSGQGFNEQFF.

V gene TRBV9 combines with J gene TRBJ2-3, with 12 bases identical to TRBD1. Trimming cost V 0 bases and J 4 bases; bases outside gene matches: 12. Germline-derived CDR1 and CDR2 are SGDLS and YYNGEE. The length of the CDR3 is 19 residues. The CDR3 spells CASSVAPIGTGGHADTQYF. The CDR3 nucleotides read TGTGCCAGCAGCGTAGCCCCTATCGGGACAGGGGGCCATGCAGATACGCAGTATTTT.

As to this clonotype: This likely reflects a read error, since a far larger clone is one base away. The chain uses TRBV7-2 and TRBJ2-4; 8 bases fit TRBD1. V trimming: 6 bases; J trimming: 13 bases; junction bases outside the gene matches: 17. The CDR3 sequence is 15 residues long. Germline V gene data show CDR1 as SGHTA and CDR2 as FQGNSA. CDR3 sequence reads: CASRAGQGIYNEQYF. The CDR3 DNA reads TGTGCCAGCAGGGCTGGACAGGGTATCTACAATGAGCAGTACTTC.

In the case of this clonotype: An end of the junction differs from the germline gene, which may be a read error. CDR3 sequence (DNA): TGCGCCAGCAGCACGGGACTAGCGGGCACCGGGGAGCTGGTTTTT. Its translation: CASSTGLAGTGELVF. The V call is TRBV5-1, the J call TRBJ2-2; 12 bases are a match to TRBD2. This CDR3 has 15 amino acids. Looked up from germline, CDR1 is SGHRS and CDR2 is YFSETQ. The variable domain in full, completed from reference TRBV5-1 and TRBJ2-2, reads KAGVTQTPRYLIKTRGQQVTLSCSPISGHRSVSWYQQTPGQGLQFLFEYFSETQRNKGNFPGRFSGRQFSNSRSEMNVSTLELGDSALYLCASSTGLAGTGELVFGEGSRLTVL.

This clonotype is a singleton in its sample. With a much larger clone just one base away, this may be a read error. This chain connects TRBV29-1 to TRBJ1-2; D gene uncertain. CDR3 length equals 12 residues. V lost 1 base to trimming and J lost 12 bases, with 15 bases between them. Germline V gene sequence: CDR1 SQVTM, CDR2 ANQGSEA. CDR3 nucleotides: TGCAGCGTTGAAGGTCCTTCGGAGGGCCACACCTTC. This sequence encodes CSVEGPSEGHTF.

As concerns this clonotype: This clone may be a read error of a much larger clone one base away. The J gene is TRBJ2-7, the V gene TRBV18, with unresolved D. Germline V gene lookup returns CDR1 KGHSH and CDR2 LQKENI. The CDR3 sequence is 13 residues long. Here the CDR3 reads CANSPRRSYEQYF. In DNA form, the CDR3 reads TGTGCCAACTCACCAAGGCGGTCCTACGAGCAGTACTTC.

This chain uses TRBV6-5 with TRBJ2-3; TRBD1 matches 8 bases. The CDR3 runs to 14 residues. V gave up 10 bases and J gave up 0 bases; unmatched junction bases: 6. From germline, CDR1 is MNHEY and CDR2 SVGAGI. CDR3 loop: CATRRQGSTDTQYF. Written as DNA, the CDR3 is TGTGCCACCCGCCGACAGGGGAGCACAGATACGCAGTATTTT.

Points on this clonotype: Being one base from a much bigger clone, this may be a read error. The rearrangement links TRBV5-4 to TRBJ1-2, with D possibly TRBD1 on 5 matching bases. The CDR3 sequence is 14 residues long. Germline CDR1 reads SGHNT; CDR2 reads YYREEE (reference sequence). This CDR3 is CVSSGTGRSYGYTF. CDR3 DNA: TGTGTCAGCAGCGGAACAGGACGGAGTTATGGCTACACCTTC.

The CDR3 sequence is CASSQDPLYNEQFF. The CDR3 nucleotides read TGTGCCAGCAGCCAAGATCCCCTGTACAATGAGCAGTTCTTC. V gene TRBV14 combines with J gene TRBJ2-1; the D is unclear. V lost 0 bases and J 4 bases, leaving 7 bases between the germline ends. Germline-derived CDR1 and CDR2 are SGHDN and FVKESK. This CDR3 is built from 14 residues.

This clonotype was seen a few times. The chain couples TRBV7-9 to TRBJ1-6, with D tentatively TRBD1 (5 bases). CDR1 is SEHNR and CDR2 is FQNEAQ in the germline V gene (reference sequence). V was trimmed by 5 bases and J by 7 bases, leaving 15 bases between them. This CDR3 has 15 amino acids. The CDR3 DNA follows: TGTGCCAGCAGCGGGGGAACGGGGCCAAATTCACCCCTCCACTTT. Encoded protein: CASSGGTGPNSPLHF. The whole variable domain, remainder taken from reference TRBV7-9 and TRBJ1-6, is DTGVSQNPRHKITKRGQNVTFRCDPISEHNRLYWYRQTLGQGPEFLTYFQNEAQLEKSRLLSDRFSAERPKGSFSTLEIQRTEQGDSAMYLCASSGGTGPNSPLHFGNGTRLTVT.

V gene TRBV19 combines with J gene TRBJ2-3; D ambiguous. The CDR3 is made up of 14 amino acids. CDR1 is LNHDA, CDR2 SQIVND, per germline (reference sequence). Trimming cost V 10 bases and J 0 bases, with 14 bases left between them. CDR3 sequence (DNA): TGTGCCACCCGGCACGATTCTAGCACAGATACGCAGTATTTT. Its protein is CATRHDSSTDTQYF.

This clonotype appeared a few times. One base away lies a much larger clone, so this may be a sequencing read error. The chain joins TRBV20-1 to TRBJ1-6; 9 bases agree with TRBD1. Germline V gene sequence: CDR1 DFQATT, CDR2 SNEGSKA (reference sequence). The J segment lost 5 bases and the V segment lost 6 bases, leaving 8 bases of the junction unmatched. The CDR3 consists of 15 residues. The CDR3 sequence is CSARTQGANNSPLHF. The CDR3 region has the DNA TGCAGTGCCAGAACACAGGGGGCTAATAATTCACCCCTCCACTTT.

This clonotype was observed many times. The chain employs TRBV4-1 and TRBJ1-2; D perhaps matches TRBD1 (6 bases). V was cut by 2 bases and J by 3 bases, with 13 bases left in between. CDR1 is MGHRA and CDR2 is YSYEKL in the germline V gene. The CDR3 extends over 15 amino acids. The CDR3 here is CASSQLTGSHYGYTF. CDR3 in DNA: TGCGCCAGCAGCCAACTTACAGGGTCTCACTATGGCTACACCTTC.

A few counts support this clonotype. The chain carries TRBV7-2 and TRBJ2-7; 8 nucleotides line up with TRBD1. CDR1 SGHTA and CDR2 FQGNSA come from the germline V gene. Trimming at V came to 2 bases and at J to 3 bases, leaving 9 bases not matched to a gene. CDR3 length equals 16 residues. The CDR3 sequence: CASSLRSTGQGYEQYF. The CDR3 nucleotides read TGTGCCAGCAGCTTAAGGTCAACAGGACAGGGCTACGAGCAGTACTTC.

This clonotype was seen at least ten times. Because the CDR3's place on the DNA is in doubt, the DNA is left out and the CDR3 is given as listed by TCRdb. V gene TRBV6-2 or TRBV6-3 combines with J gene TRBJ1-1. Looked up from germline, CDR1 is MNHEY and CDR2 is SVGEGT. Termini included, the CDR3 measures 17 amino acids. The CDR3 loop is CASSYSILERSGTEAFF.

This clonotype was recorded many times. CDR3 sequence: CASSQRYRLNSPLHF. In DNA, the CDR3 is TGTGCCAGCAGCCAACGATACAGGCTTAATTCACCCCTCCACTTT. The rearrangement joins TRBV14 to TRBJ1-6; TRBD1 is a possible D gene (5 bases). This CDR3 has 15 amino acids. Germline V lookup: CDR1 SGHDN, CDR2 FVKESK. Deletions cut 2 bases from V and 6 bases from J, with 11 bases between.

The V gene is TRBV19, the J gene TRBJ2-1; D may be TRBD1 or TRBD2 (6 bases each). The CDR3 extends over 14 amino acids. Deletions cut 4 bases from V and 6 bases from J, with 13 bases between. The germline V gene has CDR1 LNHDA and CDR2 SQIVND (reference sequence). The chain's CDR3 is CASSTRGGFNEQFF. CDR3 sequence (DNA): TGTGCCAGTAGTACCAGAGGGGGGTTCAATGAGCAGTTCTTC.